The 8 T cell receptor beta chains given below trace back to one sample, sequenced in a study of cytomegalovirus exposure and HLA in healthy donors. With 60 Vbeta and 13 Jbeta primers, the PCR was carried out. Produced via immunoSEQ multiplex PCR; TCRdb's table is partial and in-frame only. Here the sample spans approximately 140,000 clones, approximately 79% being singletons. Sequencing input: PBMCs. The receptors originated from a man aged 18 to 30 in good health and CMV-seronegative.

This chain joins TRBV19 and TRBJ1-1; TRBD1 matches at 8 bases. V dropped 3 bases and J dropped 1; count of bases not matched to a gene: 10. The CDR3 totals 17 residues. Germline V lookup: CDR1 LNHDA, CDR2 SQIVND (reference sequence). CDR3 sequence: CASSITDRVLRNTEAFF. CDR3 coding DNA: TGTGCCAGTAGTATCACGGACAGGGTATTGCGGAACACTGAAGCTTTCTTT.

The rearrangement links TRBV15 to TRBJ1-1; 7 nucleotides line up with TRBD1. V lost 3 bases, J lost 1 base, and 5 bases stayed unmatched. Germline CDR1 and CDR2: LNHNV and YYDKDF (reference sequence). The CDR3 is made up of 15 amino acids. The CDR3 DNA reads TGTGCCACCAGCAGTGCGACAGGGCGGAACACTGAAGCTTTCTTT. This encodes CATSSATGRNTEAFF.

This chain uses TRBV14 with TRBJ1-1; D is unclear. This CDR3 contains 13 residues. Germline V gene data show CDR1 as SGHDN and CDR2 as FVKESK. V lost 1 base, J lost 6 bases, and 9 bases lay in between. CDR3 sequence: CASSQGRASEAFF. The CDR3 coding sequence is TGTGCCAGCAGCCAAGGGAGGGCCTCTGAAGCTTTCTTT.

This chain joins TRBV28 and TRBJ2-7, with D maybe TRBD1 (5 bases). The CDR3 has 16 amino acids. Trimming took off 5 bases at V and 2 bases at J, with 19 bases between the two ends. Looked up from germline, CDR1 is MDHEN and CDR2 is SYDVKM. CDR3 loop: CASSLSRQGETYEQYF. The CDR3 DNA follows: TGTGCCAGCAGTCTATCCCGGCAGGGTGAGACCTACGAGCAGTACTTC.

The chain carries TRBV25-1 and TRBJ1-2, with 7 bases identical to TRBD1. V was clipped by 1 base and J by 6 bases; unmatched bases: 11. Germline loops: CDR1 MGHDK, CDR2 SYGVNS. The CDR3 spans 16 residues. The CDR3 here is CASSELGDSDGNGYTF. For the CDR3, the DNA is TGTGCCAGCAGTGAATTAGGGGACAGCGACGGAAATGGCTACACCTTC.

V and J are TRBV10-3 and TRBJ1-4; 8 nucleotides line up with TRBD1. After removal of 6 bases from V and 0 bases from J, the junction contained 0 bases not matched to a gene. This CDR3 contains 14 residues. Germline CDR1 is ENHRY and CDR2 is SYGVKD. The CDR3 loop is CAIRQGATNEKLFF. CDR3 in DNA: TGTGCCATCAGACAGGGGGCAACTAATGAAAAACTGTTTTTT.

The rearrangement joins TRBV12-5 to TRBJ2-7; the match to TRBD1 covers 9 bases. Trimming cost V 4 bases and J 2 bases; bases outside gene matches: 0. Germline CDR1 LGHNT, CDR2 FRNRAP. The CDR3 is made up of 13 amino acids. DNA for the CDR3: TGTGCTAGTGGTTGGGACAGGGCCTACGAGCAGTACTTC. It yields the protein CASGWDRAYEQYF.

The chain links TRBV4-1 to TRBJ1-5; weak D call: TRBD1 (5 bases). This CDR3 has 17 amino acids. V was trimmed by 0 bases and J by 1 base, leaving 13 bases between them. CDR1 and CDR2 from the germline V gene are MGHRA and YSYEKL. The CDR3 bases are TGCGCCAGCAGCCAAGAAATAAGGGGCCCCAGCAATCAGCCCCAGCATTTT. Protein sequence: CASSQEIRGPSNQPQHF.